What follows describes a single T cell receptor (beta chain). The germline V and J ends were trimmed by 3 bases and 6 bases, with 10 bases remaining between them. The germline CDR1 and CDR2 sequences are LNHDA and SQIVND (reference sequence). The CDR3 has 13 amino acids. The source of the sample is a study of cytomegalovirus exposure and HLA in healthy donors. Amplification used 60 Vbeta primers and 13 Jbeta primers. The repertoire was sequenced with immunoSEQ multiplex PCR; TCRdb's copy has only in-frame clones and lacks some. The repertoire table contains 65,000 to 80,000 clones. The clonotype was recovered from a female donor in good health and CMV-seropositive. The chain couples TRBV19 to TRBJ2-3; no clear D. The specimen was PBMCs. The CDR3: CASSIGLLDTQYF. The CDR3 bases are TGTGCCAGTAGTATTGGGCTCTTGGATACGCAGTATTTT.